A selection of T cell receptor beta chains follows, all from one sample in a study of vaccination effects on CD4 cells after COVID-19. For these receptors, no antigen is known. TCRdb keeps only in-frame clones here, not all; method: immunoSEQ multiplex PCR. The data hold 55,000 to 75,000 clones, with 76% observed a single time. Sequenced material: CD4+ T cells from PBMCs cultured with HCoV-NL63 spike peptides, taken before COVID-19 vaccination. The receptors shown here come from a human donor who received a COVID-19 vaccine. Both conserved end residues are part of each CDR3.

V gene	CDR3 length	J gene	CDR3 protein
TRBV5-1	15	TRBJ1-6	CASSLPGVGNSPLHF
TRBV7-3	15	TRBJ1-6	CASSLSSTGNSPLHF
TRBV19	16	TRBJ1-1	CASSMTGAPFNTEAFF
TRBV15	13	TRBJ1-2	CATSRDSNYGYTF
TRBV19	14	TRBJ1-2	CASSQGAPLYGYTF
TRBV2	13	TRBJ1-4	CASSYSRDRDPFF
TRBV20-1	12	TRBJ1-2	CSASDRVYGYTF
TRBV7-2	16	TRBJ2-5	CASSLDPSGGPETQYF
TRBV10-1	13	TRBJ1-5	CASSLLRDQPQHF
TRBV11-1	13	TRBJ2-2	CASSLAGPGELFF
TRBV7-2	14	TRBJ2-5	CASSLGGLKETQYF
TRBV18	14	TRBJ1-3	CASSSDRTGNTIYF
TRBV7-2	16	TRBJ2-1	CASSTRASSGYNEQFF
TRBV7-2	15	TRBJ2-1	CASSPQPGLGNEQFF
TRBV21-1	18	TRBJ2-2	CASSSRGTGGSGTGELFF
TRBV30	15	TRBJ2-1	CAWSVLAGTYNEQFF
TRBV2	12	TRBJ1-2	CASSETRGGYTF
TRBV2	14	TRBJ1-6	CASSVEQGNSPLHF
TRBV7-8	16	TRBJ2-2	CASSLNLRGSTGELFF
TRBV19	14	TRBJ2-1	CASSIRTSSNEQFF
TRBV3-1/TRBV3-2	13	TRBJ1-6	CASSRQGVSPLHF
TRBV7-2	15	TRBJ2-1	CASSYRQNDYNEQFF
TRBV18	14	TRBJ2-5	CASSPLRLAETQYF
TRBV9	16	TRBJ1-6	CASSVGGSSYNSPLHF
TRBV28	15	TRBJ1-1	CASSLTSLRGTEAFF
TRBV6-6	17	TRBJ2-3	CASSHRAASFLTDTQYF
TRBV6-5	14	TRBJ2-3	CASSNMGSTDTQYF
TRBV2	13	TRBJ1-2	CASSYTGVSGYTF
TRBV29-1	12	TRBJ2-6	CSVKSGANVLTF
TRBV6-6	15	TRBJ1-5	CASSDAGQSNQPQHF
TRBV19	12	TRBJ1-2	CASRSGIYGYTF
TRBV18	16	TRBJ1-5	CASSPIIQPSNQPQHF
TRBV4-2	12	TRBJ2-2	CASSREPGELFF
TRBV18	14	TRBJ1-1	CASSPQGPNTEAFF
TRBV5-4	17	TRBJ2-1	CASSLAGGGARYNEQFF
TRBV18	13	TRBJ1-5	CASSGTGNQPQHF
TRBV13	15	TRBJ2-5	CASSLRWRGQETQYF
TRBV9	17	TRBJ1-3	CASSPPGLPVSGNTIYF
TRBV5-1	15	TRBJ1-2	CASSLGPGSNYGYTF
TRBV4-2	15	TRBJ2-3	CASSQKGESGDTQYF
TRBV5-1	14	TRBJ2-5	CASGPTGAEGTQYF
TRBV19	18	TRBJ1-2	CATAPITGGRGLNYGYTF
TRBV5-1	14	TRBJ1-4	CACRERVTNEKLFF
TRBV7-3	16	TRBJ1-6	CASSSRSGGSNSPLHF
TRBV7-8	15	TRBJ2-3	CASSLGRGTADTQYF
TRBV19	15	TRBJ1-1	CASSIGTGDRTEAFF
TRBV29-1	13	TRBJ2-3	CSVEGGSTDTQYF
TRBV5-6	13	TRBJ1-2	CASSLTGVGGYTF
TRBV19	19	TRBJ1-6	CASSTTGHVISSYNSPLHF
TRBV7-2	13	TRBJ2-5	CASSLSPGETQYF
TRBV4-1	15	TRBJ2-1	CASSQTLFASNEQFF
TRBV2	14	TRBJ2-5	CASSEQSLSETQYF
TRBV4-1	16	TRBJ2-5	CASSQDYQWVGATQYF
TRBV19	14	TRBJ2-5	CASTNDRAGETQYF
TRBV19	14	TRBJ1-1	CASSMGRANTEAFF
TRBV6-2/TRBV6-3	12	TRBJ2-4	CASSSGENIQYF
TRBV2	14	TRBJ2-5	CASSDRTGQETQYF
TRBV7-3	13	TRBJ1-1	CASSLNRGTEAFF
TRBV5-1	12	TRBJ2-3	CASSFNTDTQYF